The 2 T cell receptor beta chains presented below share a single source sample, sequenced in a study of blood T cell repertoires in COVID-19. Measured with immunoSEQ multiplex PCR; TCRdb has only the in-frame clones, and not every one. The sample gives about 140,000 clones, roughly 80% of which show up once; 5.5% is in the top ten. Input material: PBMCs or T cells enriched from blood (not recorded which). The origin of the receptors is a man between 35 and 55 years old with acute COVID-19.

The chain carries TRBV5-1 and TRBJ2-5; 13 nucleotides agree with TRBD2. Germline CDR1 is SGHRS and CDR2 is YFSETQ. V lost 4 bases and J lost 5; bases outside the gene matches: 5. The CDR3 has 15 residues. The CDR3 here is CASSRTSGRDETQYF. The CDR3 DNA is TGCGCCAGCAGCCGTACTAGCGGGAGGGACGAGACCCAGTACTTC.

V usage is TRBV7-2 and J usage is TRBJ2-1; a weak D match, TRBD2 (6 bases). The CDR3 is made up of 15 amino acids. Germline lookup yields CDR1 SGHTA and CDR2 FQGNSA. Between the trimmed V and J ends, which lost 5 bases and 8 bases, there was a span of 19 bases. CDR3 in amino acids: CASSPGGRTGYEQFF. DNA of the CDR3: TGTGCCAGCAGCCCTGGGGGGAGGACCGGGTATGAGCAGTTCTTC.